This TCR beta chain was found in a study of post-analysis software for immune sequencing data. Study summary: Disease courses included relapsing-remitting, secondary progressive and progressive-relapsing multiple sclerosis.

Unique molecular identifiers were built into the TCR beta cDNA libraries. Some 450,000 cDNA molecules were recovered from an input of about 1 to 10 million T cells. TCRdb redid the calling of the PCR reads with MiXCR, one entry per CDR3 protein. The sample includes roughly 650,000 distinct CDR3 sequences, more than 50% of them seen just once. Concerning this clonotype: The antigen remains unidentified.

Study results and limitations: Normalized Chao1 diversity was significantly reduced in patients versus controls. Patients showed TRBV5-6, TRBV5-1 and TRBV20-1 among 4 or 5 TRBV segments more frequent than in controls.

Germline V lookup: CDR1 WSHSY, CDR2 SAAADI. V lost 6 bases, J lost 6 bases, and 9 bases lay in between. This CDR3 has 11 residues. J is TRBJ2-7 and V is TRBV10-2; D is uncertain. This clonotype originated in a girl aged 2 to 10 with multiple sclerosis. The sequencing sample was made of blood. The CDR3: CASSENFEQYF. The CDR3 bases are TGCGCCAGCAGCGAGAATTTCGAGCAGTACTTC.